This record concerns one T cell receptor beta chain sequence. Its specificity is not known. The CDR3 runs to 15 residues. The V gene lost 3 bases and the J gene lost 0 bases, with 9 bases spanning the gap. The germline gives CDR1 KGHSH, CDR2 LQKENI. This sample is part of a study of T cell repertoires in cytomegalovirus infection. Looking at the study overall: It was the public TCR beta signatures that indicated both CMV infection and matching HLA type. Study results and limitations: The ex vivo response was dominated by HLA-C-restricted CMV-specific TCR beta clonotypes.

MiXCR was run by TCRdb on the reads, yielding one entry per CDR3 protein. This sample has nearly 700,000 distinct CDR3 sequences; approximately 33% occur once, and the top ten carry 18%. The sequence derives from a human donor in good health (CMV status not recorded). Some clones in this sample may be carry-over from other donors' samples. The sample here was cultured PBMCs, taken from culture after CMV antigen stimulation. This chain joins TRBV18 and TRBJ2-1; D is perhaps TRBD2 (6 bases). The CDR3 region is CASSPATSSYNEQFF. The CDR3 DNA reads TGTGCCAGCTCACCTGCGACTAGCTCCTACAATGAGCAGTTCTTC.